This TCR beta chain was sequenced in a study of CD8 T cells in Susac syndrome. Findings of the study overall: That the number of individuals in its TCR sequencing and HLA analysis was relatively small was acknowledged by the study.

CD8+ and CD4+ T cells circulating in blood were sequenced for TCR beta. Treatment-naive patients with stable or active relapsing-remitting disease were the multiple sclerosis controls. The RNA, roughly 0.45 to 1 ug, was put through reverse transcription using random hexamers. An immunoSEQ multiplex PCR amplified TCR beta CDR3 over 54 Vbeta and 13 Jbeta. MiXCR, applied by TCRdb to the immunoSEQ multiplex PCR reads, yields one record per CDR3 protein. The profile shows approximately 130,000 distinct CDR3 sequences, roughly 89% of them singletons. The V end was cut by 1 base, the J end by 4 bases, with 7 bases between. This CDR3 has 14 amino acids. Germline V gene sequence: CDR1 MNHEY, CDR2 SMNVEV (reference sequence). Remarks on this clonotype: No antigen is known for it.

The TCR sequence derives from a human donor with multiple sclerosis. What was sequenced was CD8+ T cells from PBMCs. The J gene is TRBJ2-2, the V gene TRBV27; D not certain. The CDR3 DNA reads as TGTGCCAGCAGTTTATTATCTGGCACCGGGGAGCTGTTTTTT. It translates to CASSLLSGTGELFF.